A single TCR beta chain is shown here with its context. Participants classified as exposed had met a COVID-19 case within 2 weeks before study entry. The V end lost 6 bases, the J end lost 3 bases, and 4 bases lay between the germline ends. CDR1 is SGHTS and CDR2 is YDEGEE in the germline V gene. CDR3 length: 10 residues. This entry comes from a study of blood T cell repertoires in COVID-19. On the study more broadly: COVID-19 samples collected from the United States, Italy and Spain covered acute and convalescent phases.

Source study methods: Amplification of reference gene primers was used by the study to estimate nucleated cell counts. Data came from immunoSEQ multiplex PCR; TCRdb stores just in-frame clones and leaves some out. V, J and clone size were drawn from that table, and D and trimming were deduced from the DNA. The table includes about 200,000 clones, around nine tenths detected once. The V and J genes are TRBV5-8 and TRBJ2-7, with unresolved D. This clonotype was sampled from a woman in her thirties who had been exposed to COVID-19. The material sequenced was PBMCs or T cells enriched from blood (not recorded which). This chain's CDR3 is CASTGYEQYF. The CDR3 region has the DNA TGTGCCAGCACCGGCTACGAGCAGTACTTC.